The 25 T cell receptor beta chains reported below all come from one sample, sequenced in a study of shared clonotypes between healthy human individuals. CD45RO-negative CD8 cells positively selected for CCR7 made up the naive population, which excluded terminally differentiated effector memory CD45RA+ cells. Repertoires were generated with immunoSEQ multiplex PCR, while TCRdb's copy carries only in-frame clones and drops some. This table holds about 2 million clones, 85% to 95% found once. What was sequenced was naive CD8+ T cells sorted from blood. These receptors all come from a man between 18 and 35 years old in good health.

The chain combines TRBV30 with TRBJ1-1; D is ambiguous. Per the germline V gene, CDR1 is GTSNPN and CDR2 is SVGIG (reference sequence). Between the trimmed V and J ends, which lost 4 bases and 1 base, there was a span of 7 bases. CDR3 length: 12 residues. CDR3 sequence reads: CAWIGPNTEAFF. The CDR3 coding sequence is TGTGCCTGGATTGGACCGAACACTGAAGCTTTCTTT.

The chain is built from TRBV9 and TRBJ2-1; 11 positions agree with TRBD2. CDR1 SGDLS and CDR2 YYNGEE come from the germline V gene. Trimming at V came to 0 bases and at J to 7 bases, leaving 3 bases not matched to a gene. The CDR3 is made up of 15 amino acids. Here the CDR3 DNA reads TGTGCCAGCAGCGTAGGGGGACTAGCGGCTAATGAGCAGTTCTTC. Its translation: CASSVGGLAANEQFF.

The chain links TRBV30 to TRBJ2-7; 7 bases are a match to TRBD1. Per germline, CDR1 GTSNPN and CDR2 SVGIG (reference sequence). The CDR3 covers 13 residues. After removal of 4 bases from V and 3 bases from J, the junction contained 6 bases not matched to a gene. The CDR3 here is CAWILPGGYEQYF. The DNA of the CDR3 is TGTGCCTGGATCCTCCCAGGGGGCTACGAGCAGTACTTC. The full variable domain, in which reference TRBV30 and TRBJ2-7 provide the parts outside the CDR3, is SQTIHQWPATLVQPVGSPLSLECTVEGTSNPNLYWYRQAAGRGLQLLFYSVGIGQISSEVPQNLSASRPQDRQFILSSKKLLLSDSGFYLCAWILPGGYEQYFGPGTRLTVT.

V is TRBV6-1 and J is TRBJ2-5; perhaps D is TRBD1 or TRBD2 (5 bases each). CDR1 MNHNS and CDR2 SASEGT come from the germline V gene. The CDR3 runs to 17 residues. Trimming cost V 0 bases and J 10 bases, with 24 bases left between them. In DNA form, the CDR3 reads TGTGCCAGCAGTGAAGCTAGCCCGGGGCGCATAAAAGGAGACCAGTACTTC. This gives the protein CASSEASPGRIKGDQYF.

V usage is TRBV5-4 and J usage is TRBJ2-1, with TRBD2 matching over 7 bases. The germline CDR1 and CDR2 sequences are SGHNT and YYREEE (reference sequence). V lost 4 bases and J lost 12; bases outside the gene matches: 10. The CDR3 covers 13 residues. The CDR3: CASSPGDYAGQFF. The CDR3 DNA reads TGTGCCAGCAGCCCGGGGGACTACGCCGGGCAGTTCTTC.

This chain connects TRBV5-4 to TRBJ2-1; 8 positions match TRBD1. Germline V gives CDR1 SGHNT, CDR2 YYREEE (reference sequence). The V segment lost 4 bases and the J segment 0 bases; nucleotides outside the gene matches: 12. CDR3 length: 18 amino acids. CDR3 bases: TGTGCCAGCAGCCCGTACCCGACAGGGGTTTCCTCCTACAATGAGCAGTTCTTC. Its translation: CASSPYPTGVSSYNEQFF. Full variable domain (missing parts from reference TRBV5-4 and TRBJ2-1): ETGVTQSPTHLIKTRGQQVTLRCSSQSGHNTVSWYQQALGQGPQFIFQYYREEENGRGNFPPRFSGLQFPNYSSELNVNALELDDSALYLCASSPYPTGVSSYNEQFFGPGTRLTVL.

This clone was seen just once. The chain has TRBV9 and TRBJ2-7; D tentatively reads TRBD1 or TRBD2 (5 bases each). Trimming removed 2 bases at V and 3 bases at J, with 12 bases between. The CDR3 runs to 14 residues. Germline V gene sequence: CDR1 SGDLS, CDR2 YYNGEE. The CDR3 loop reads CASSVGDSLYEQYF. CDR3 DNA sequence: TGTGCCAGCAGCGTGGGGGATTCCCTCTACGAGCAGTACTTC.

CDR3 in amino acids: CASSHFREAAYEQYF. The CDR3 region has the DNA TGCGCCAGCAGCCACTTCCGGGAAGCCGCCTACGAGCAGTACTTC. The chain joins TRBV4-1 to TRBJ2-7; D perhaps matches TRBD2 (5 bases). Trimming left V 3 bases short and J 2 bases short, with 14 bases between. The CDR3 contains 15 residues. Germline V CDR1 and CDR2: MGHRA, YSYEKL.

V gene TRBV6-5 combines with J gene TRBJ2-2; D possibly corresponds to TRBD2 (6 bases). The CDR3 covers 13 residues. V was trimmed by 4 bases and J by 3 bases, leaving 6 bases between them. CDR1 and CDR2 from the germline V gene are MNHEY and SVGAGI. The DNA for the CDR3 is TGTGCCAGCAGTTTAGCGGACACCGGGGAGCTGTTTTTT. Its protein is CASSLADTGELFF.

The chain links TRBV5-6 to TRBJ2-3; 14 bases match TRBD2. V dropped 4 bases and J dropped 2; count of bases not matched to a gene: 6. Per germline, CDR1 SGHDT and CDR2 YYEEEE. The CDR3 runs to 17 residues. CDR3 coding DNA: TGTGCCAGCAGCCCGGGACTAGCGGGGGTATTCACAGATACGCAGTATTTT. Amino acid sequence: CASSPGLAGVFTDTQYF.

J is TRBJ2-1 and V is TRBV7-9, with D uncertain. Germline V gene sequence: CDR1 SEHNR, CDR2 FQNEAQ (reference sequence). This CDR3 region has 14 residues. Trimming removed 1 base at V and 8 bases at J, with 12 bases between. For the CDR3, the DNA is TGTGCCAGCAGCTTAGATTGGGCCGGCGATGAGCAGTTCTTC. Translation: CASSLDWAGDEQFF.

The CDR3 DNA is TGTGCCAGCAGTCCAGGACAGGGTATCGCAACCGGGGAGCTGTTTTTT. Amino acid sequence: CASSPGQGIATGELFF. The rearrangement links TRBV7-6 to TRBJ2-2; 8 bases are a match to TRBD1. The CDR3 consists of 16 residues. With V trimmed by 6 bases and J by 5 bases, 11 bases remained unmatched. From germline, CDR1 is SGHVS and CDR2 FNYEAQ. Based on the CDR3 plus reference TRBV7-6 and TRBJ2-2, the full variable domain is GAGVSQSPRYKVTKRGQDVALRCDPISGHVSLYWYRQALGQGPEFLTYFNYEAQQDKSGLPNDRFSAERPEGSISTLTIQRTEQRDSAMYRCASSPGQGIATGELFFGEGSRLTVL.

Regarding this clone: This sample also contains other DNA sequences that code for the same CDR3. The CDR3, as DNA: TGCGCCAGCAGCTTGCGGACGGGATCCTACGAGCAGTACTTC. Amino acids: CASSLRTGSYEQYF. V is TRBV5-1 and J is TRBJ2-7, with D perhaps matching TRBD2 (5 bases). The CDR3 contains 14 residues. V was shortened by 1 base and J by 1 base, with 9 bases between the two germline ends. CDR1 and CDR2 from the germline V gene are SGHRS and YFSETQ.

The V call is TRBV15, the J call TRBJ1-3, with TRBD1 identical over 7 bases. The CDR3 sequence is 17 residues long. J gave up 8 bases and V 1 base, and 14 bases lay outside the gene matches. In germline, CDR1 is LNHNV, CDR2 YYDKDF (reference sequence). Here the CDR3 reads CATSRGEPGQSLDTIYF. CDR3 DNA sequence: TGTGCCACCAGCAGAGGGGAACCGGGACAGAGCCTTGACACCATATATTTT.

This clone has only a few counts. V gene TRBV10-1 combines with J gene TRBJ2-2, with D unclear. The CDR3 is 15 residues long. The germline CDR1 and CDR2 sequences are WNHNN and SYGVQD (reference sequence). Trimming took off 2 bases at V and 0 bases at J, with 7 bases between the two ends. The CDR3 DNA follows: TGCGCCAGCAGTGAGGACCTTTCGAACACCGGGGAGCTGTTTTTT. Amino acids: CASSEDLSNTGELFF.

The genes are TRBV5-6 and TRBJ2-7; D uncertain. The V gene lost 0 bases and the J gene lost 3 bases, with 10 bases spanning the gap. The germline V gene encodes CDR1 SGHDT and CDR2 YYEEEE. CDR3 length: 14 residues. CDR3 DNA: TGTGCCAGCAGCTTGGGAGAACCAGGCTACGAGCAGTACTTC. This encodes CASSLGEPGYEQYF.

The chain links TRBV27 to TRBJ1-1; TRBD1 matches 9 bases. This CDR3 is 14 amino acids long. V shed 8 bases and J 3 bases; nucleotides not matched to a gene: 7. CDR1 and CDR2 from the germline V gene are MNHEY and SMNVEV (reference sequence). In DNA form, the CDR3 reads TGTGCCAGCCTTCCAACAGGGGGCTACACTGAAGCTTTCTTT. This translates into CASLPTGGYTEAFF.

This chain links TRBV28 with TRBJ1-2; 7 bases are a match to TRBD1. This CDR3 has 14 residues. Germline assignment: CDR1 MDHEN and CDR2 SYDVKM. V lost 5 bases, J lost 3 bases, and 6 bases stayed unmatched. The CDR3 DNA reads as TGTGCCAGCAGTCAAGGGGGCGCGGACTATGGCTACACCTTC. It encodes CASSQGGADYGYTF.

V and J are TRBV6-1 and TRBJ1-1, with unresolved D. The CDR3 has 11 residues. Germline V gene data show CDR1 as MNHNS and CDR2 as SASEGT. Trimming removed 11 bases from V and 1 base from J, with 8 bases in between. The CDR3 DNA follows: TGTGCCCATCAGGAGAACACTGAAGCTTTCTTT. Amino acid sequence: CAHQENTEAFF.

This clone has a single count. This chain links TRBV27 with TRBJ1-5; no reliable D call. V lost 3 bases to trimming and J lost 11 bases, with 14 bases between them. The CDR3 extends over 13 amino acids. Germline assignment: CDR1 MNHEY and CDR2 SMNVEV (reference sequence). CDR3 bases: TGTGCCAGCAGTTTCTCGGGCACCCAGACCCAGCATTTT. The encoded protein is CASSFSGTQTQHF.

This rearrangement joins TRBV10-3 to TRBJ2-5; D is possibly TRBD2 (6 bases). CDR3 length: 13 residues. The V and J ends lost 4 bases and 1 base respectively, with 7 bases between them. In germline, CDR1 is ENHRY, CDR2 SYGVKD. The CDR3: CAISGTTQETQYF. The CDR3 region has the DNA TGTGCCATCAGTGGGACTACCCAAGAGACCCAGTACTTC.

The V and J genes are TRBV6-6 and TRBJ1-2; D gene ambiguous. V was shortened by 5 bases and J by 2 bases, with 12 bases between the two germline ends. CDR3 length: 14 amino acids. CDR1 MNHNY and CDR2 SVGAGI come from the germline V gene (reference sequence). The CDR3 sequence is CASSASSENYGYTF. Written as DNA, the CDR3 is TGTGCCAGCAGTGCCTCTTCAGAGAACTATGGCTACACCTTC.

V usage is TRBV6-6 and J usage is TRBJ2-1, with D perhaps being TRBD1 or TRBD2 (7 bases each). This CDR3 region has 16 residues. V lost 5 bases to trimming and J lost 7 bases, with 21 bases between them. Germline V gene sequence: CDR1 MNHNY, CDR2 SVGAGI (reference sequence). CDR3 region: CASSQGGPRFDNEQFF. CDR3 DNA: TGTGCCAGCAGTCAGGGGGGGCCAAGGTTTGATAATGAGCAGTTCTTC.

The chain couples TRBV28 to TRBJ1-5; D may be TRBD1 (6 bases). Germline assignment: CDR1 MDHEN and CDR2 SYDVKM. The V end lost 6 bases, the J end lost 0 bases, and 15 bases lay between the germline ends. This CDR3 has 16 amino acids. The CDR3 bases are TGTGCCAGCAGCTATCCAGGGGACCTTAGCAATCAGCCCCAGCATTTT. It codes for CASSYPGDLSNQPQHF.

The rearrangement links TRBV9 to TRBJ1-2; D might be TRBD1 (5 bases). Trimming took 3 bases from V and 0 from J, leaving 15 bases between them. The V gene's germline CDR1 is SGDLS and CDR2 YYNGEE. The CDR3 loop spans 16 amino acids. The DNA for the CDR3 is TGTGCCAGCAGCGGGGGTAGAGGGACGCCTAACTATGGCTACACCTTC. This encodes CASSGGRGTPNYGYTF.